One and the same sample provided the 26 T cell receptor beta chains below, sequenced in a study of molecular identifiers for immune sequencing clone quantification. Using its own MiXCR run on the PCR reads, TCRdb lists one record per CDR3 protein. Of 70,000 to 95,000 distinct CDR3 sequences in the sample, about 20% are singletons; the top ten hold about 0.85%. Specimen: naive CD8+ T cells from blood, with Jurkat cell RNA spiked in. Subset defined: FACS-sorted CD8+CD4-CCR7+CD45RA+ naive T cells. These receptors were collected from a human donor in good health. Some libraries in this study had Jurkat cell RNA spiked in.

In this sample, this clonotype turned up many times. The V and J genes are TRBV29-1 and TRBJ1-2; D is unresolved. Trimming cost V 4 bases and J 0 bases, with 12 bases left between them. The CDR3 is made up of 14 amino acids. CDR1 SQVTM and CDR2 ANQGSEA come from the germline V gene. The CDR3 coding sequence is TGCAGCGTTGGTCCTGGCGCATCTAACTATGGCTACACCTTC. As protein: CSVGPGASNYGYTF. Complete variable domain (other parts from reference TRBV29-1 and TRBJ1-2): SAVISQKPSRDICQRGTSLTIQCQVDSQVTMMFWYRQQPGQSLTLIATANQGSEATYESGFVIDKFPISRPNLTFSTLTVSNMSPEDSSIYLCSVGPGASNYGYTFGSGTRLTVV.

V usage is TRBV7-2 and J usage is TRBJ2-5; 8 nucleotides line up with TRBD2. The V and J ends lost 4 bases and 5 bases, in that order; junction bases with no gene match: 9. The CDR3 is made up of 15 amino acids. Germline CDR1 is SGHTA and CDR2 is FQGNSA. In DNA, the CDR3 is TGTGCCAGCAGCTCCGAACCAGCGGGGGTTGAGACCCAGTACTTC. The encoded protein is CASSSEPAGVETQYF.

In this sample, this clonotype turned up a few times. A much larger clone sits a single nucleotide away, making a read error possible. Likely a read error: the CDR3 ends without its conserved phenylalanine or tryptophan. The rearrangement links TRBV30 to TRBJ2-3; D gene unclear. The germline V gene has CDR1 GTSNPN and CDR2 SVGIG (reference sequence). There are 15 residues in the CDR3. The germline V and J ends were trimmed by 4 bases and 0 bases, with 14 bases remaining between them. For the CDR3, the DNA is TGTGCCTGGACCGTCGTGGGGATGAGCACAGATACGCAGTATCTT. Its protein product is CAWTVVGMSTDTQYL.

In this sample, this clonotype turned up many times. The DNA for the CDR3 is TGTGCCAGCAGTTCCCCCCGACACGAGATGACCACAGATACGCAGTATTTT. This sequence encodes CASSSPRHEMTTDTQYF. The rearrangement uses TRBV28 and TRBJ2-3, with D uncertain. Germline V gene lookup returns CDR1 MDHEN and CDR2 SYDVKM. The CDR3 has 17 residues. Trimming removed 4 bases at V and 2 bases at J, with 19 bases between.

This clonotype showed up many times. The rearrangement uses TRBV10-3 and TRBJ2-3; D possibly corresponds to TRBD1 (5 bases). There are 15 residues in the CDR3. CDR1 ENHRY and CDR2 SYGVKD come from the germline V gene. The ends were cut back, 3 bases at V and 3 bases at J, with 13 bases in the middle. CDR3 DNA: TGTGCCATCAGTGACAGGGTGGTGGGTACAGATACGCAGTATTTT. It yields the protein CAISDRVVGTDTQYF.

This clonotype was seen ten or more times. CDR3 in DNA: TGTGCCAGTAGTATCCGGGACAGGGGATACGAGCAGTACTTC. This gives the protein CASSIRDRGYEQYF. The chain couples TRBV19 to TRBJ2-7; 10 bases agree with TRBD1. The trim removed 3 bases at V and 4 bases at J, leaving 3 bases unmatched. The length of the CDR3 is 14 residues. Germline assignment: CDR1 LNHDA and CDR2 SQIVND (reference sequence). The variable domain in full, completed from reference TRBV19 and TRBJ2-7, reads DGGITQSPKYLFRKEGQNVTLSCEQNLNHDAMYWYRQDPGQGLRLIYYSQIVNDFQKGDIAEGYSVSREKKESFPLTVTSAQKNPTAFYLCASSIRDRGYEQYFGPGTRLTVT.

At least ten counts were recorded for this clonotype. This chain uses TRBV7-9 with TRBJ2-7, with D tentatively TRBD1 (7 bases). Germline CDR1 reads SEHNR; CDR2 reads FQNEAQ (reference sequence). V gave up 4 bases and J gave up 7 bases, with 20 bases separating them. The CDR3 extends over 15 amino acids. CDR3 loop: CASSSRQGGDGEQYF. The CDR3 DNA reads as TGTGCCAGCAGCTCCCGTCAGGGGGGCGATGGGGAGCAGTACTTC.

As regards this clonotype: An end of the junction does not agree with germline; a read error may underlie this. This sequence joins TRBV28 and TRBJ2-3; D gene ambiguous. Germline assignment: CDR1 MDHEN and CDR2 SYDVKM. There are 14 residues in the CDR3. CDR3 DNA sequence: TGTACCAGCAACCTGCGACAATTCACAGATACGCAGTATTTT. Protein product: CTSNLRQFTDTQYF. Looking up the rest from reference TRBV28 and TRBJ2-3 gives the full variable domain: DVKVTQSSRYLVKRTGEKVFLECVQDMDHENMFWYRQDPGLGLRLIYFSYDVKMKEKGDIPEGYSVSREKKERFSLILESASTNQTSMYLCTSNLRQFTDTQYFGPGTRLTVL.

This clonotype was counted at least ten times. This rearrangement joins TRBV23-1 to TRBJ2-3; a possible D gene is TRBD1 (6 bases). TRBV23-1 is given ORF status, its function remaining uncertain. This CDR3 is 16 amino acids long. The V and J ends lost 0 bases and 4 bases respectively, with 14 bases between them. The CDR3 here is CASSQSEYRDADTQYF. CDR3 nucleotide sequence: TGCGCCAGCAGTCAATCAGAGTACAGGGACGCAGATACGCAGTATTTT.

The sample holds many counts of this clonotype. This chain links TRBV7-2 with TRBJ2-7, with D maybe TRBD1 (6 bases). The CDR3 has 15 residues. V lost 2 bases, J lost 3 bases, and 14 bases lay in between. CDR1 is SGHTA and CDR2 is FQGNSA in the germline V gene. The CDR3, as DNA: TGTGCCAGCAGCTTATTACAGGGCCCCTTCTACGAGCAGTACTTC. Translated, it gives CASSLLQGPFYEQYF.

This clonotype was counted ten times or more. The chain joins TRBV7-9 to TRBJ2-7; D ambiguous. Germline V CDR1 and CDR2: SEHNR, FQNEAQ (reference sequence). V lost 5 bases, J lost 4 bases, and 18 bases lay in between. The CDR3 is 15 amino acids. This chain's CDR3 is CASSPSSRPRYEQYF. The CDR3 nucleotides are TGTGCCAGCAGCCCCTCCAGCCGGCCTCGGTACGAGCAGTACTTC. Complete variable domain (other parts from reference TRBV7-9 and TRBJ2-7): DTGVSQNPRHKITKRGQNVTFRCDPISEHNRLYWYRQTLGQGPEFLTYFQNEAQLEKSRLLSDRFSAERPKGSFSTLEIQRTEQGDSAMYLCASSPSSRPRYEQYFGPGTRLTVT.

At least ten counts were recorded for this clonotype. The rearrangement uses TRBV2 and TRBJ1-2, with D unresolved. Trimming took 9 bases from V and 7 from J, leaving 6 bases between them. The CDR3 has 9 amino acids. In germline, CDR1 is SNHLY, CDR2 FYNNEI. The CDR3, as DNA: TGTGCCAGACTCCCTGGCTACACCTTC. It specifies CARLPGYTF.

This clonotype was recorded at least ten times. This rearrangement joins TRBV28 to TRBJ2-1; 10 bases are shared with TRBD2. J was trimmed by 4 bases and V by 5 bases; bases with no gene match: 8. The CDR3 is 16 amino acids. The germline CDR1 and CDR2 sequences are MDHEN and SYDVKM. This CDR3 reads CASSRSAGGIYNEQFF. CDR3 sequence (DNA): TGTGCCAGCAGTCGTTCAGCGGGAGGGATATACAATGAGCAGTTCTTC.

The table lists this clonotype with many counts. The rearrangement uses TRBV7-2 and TRBJ2-3; 15 nucleotides match TRBD2. The CDR3 totals 17 residues. Germline V gene sequence: CDR1 SGHTA, CDR2 FQGNSA. Trimming at V came to 1 base and at J to 6 bases, leaving 5 bases not matched to a gene. This CDR3 is CASSLVGLAGGGDTQYF. The CDR3 DNA is TGTGCCAGCAGCTTAGTGGGACTAGCGGGAGGAGGGGATACGCAGTATTTT.

This clonotype occurred many times. The chain couples TRBV7-9 to TRBJ2-7, with D maybe TRBD1 (6 bases). Per germline, CDR1 SEHNR and CDR2 FQNEAQ (reference sequence). This CDR3 comprises 14 residues. V dropped 5 bases and J dropped 4 bases, with 15 bases sitting between them. The CDR3 region has the DNA TGTGCCAGCAGCCCGAGGGGGTCTCGGTACGAGCAGTACTTC. Translated: CASSPRGSRYEQYF.

The sample holds many counts of this clonotype. The chain uses TRBV7-9 and TRBJ2-1, with D unclear. The germline gives CDR1 SEHNR, CDR2 FQNEAQ (reference sequence). Trimming cost V 6 bases and J 0 bases, with 6 bases left between them. This CDR3 is 13 amino acids long. CDR3 bases: TGTGCCAGCAGTCAAAGCTCCTACAATGAGCAGTTCTTC. This gives the protein CASSQSSYNEQFF.

This clonotype occurred many times. This chain uses TRBV6-6 with TRBJ2-3; the D gene could be TRBD1 or TRBD2 (5 bases each). V dropped 6 bases and J dropped 1 base, with 11 bases sitting between them. The CDR3 has 14 amino acids. Germline V gene lookup returns CDR1 MNHNY and CDR2 SVGAGI (reference sequence). The CDR3 region is CASSRDPGTDTQYF. The CDR3 coding sequence is TGTGCCAGCAGCCGGGACCCAGGCACAGATACGCAGTATTTT.

This clonotype was seen repeatedly, ten times or more. CDR3 bases: TGTGCCAGTAGTACCTTACAGGGGGCAGAGCAGCCCCAGCATTTT. Its protein is CASSTLQGAEQPQHF. The rearrangement uses TRBV19 and TRBJ1-5; 9 nucleotides line up with TRBD1. Trimming removed 4 bases from V and 7 bases from J; junction bases left unmatched: 8. CDR1 is LNHDA and CDR2 is SQIVND in the germline V gene (reference sequence). The CDR3 has 15 amino acids.

This clonotype was counted many times. The chain uses TRBV14 and TRBJ2-7; tentatively, D is TRBD2 (5 bases). Germline V gene lookup returns CDR1 SGHDN and CDR2 FVKESK. Between the trimmed V and J ends, which lost 1 base and 7 bases, there was a span of 14 bases. The CDR3 length is 14 residues. The DNA for the CDR3 is TGTGCCAGCAGCCAAGGGACTCCTCTGGGGGAGCAGTACTTC. This encodes CASSQGTPLGEQYF.

This clonotype was seen many times. V gene TRBV2 combines with J gene TRBJ1-4, with a tentative D call TRBD1 (6 bases). Per germline, CDR1 SNHLY and CDR2 FYNNEI. V was cut by 7 bases and J by 6 bases, with 15 bases left in between. CDR3 length: 14 amino acids. The CDR3 is CASTQGGPDEKLFF. The CDR3 nucleotides read TGTGCCAGCACCCAAGGGGGGCCTGATGAAAAACTGTTTTTT.

The V call is TRBV6-2 or TRBV6-3, the J call TRBJ2-2, with D possibly TRBD2 on 5 matching bases. The germline V and J ends were trimmed by 5 bases and 5 bases, with 15 bases remaining between them. Germline lookup yields CDR1 MNHEY and CDR2 SVGEGT. The CDR3 extends over 15 amino acids. The CDR3 DNA sequence: TGTGCCAGCAGTATTTATCCCGAGGGTACCGGGGAGCTGTTTTTT. Protein sequence: CASSIYPEGTGELFF.

The rearrangement links TRBV5-6 to TRBJ1-4; D is undetermined. This CDR3 has 16 amino acids. Germline V gene data show CDR1 as SGHDT and CDR2 as YYEEEE. Trimming removed 1 base at V and 0 bases at J, with 10 bases between. CDR3 loop: CASSLKKGTTNEKLFF. CDR3 DNA sequence: TGTGCCAGCAGCTTGAAAAAGGGCACAACTAATGAAAAACTGTTTTTT.

This clonotype was observed many times. This chain joins TRBV18 and TRBJ2-2; D unresolved. Between the trimmed V and J ends, which lost 2 bases and 2 bases, there was a span of 9 bases. This CDR3 has 15 amino acids. Germline lookup yields CDR1 KGHSH and CDR2 LQKENI. The CDR3 region is CASSPSQPNTGELFF. The CDR3 DNA reads as TGTGCCAGCTCACCATCCCAGCCTAACACCGGGGAGCTGTTTTTT.

This clonotype appeared many times. The V gene is TRBV4-2, the J gene TRBJ2-3, with TRBD2 matching over 7 bases. The CDR3 covers 15 residues. V was pared by 0 bases and J by 6 bases, with 6 bases of the junction left unmatched. Germline V gene lookup returns CDR1 LGHNA and CDR2 YNFKEQ. The CDR3 region has the DNA TGTGCCAGCAGCCAAGATGGCGGGAGTGGCGATACGCAGTATTTT. This gives the protein CASSQDGGSGDTQYF.

Details on this clonotype: This may be a read error, as it is one base from a much larger clone. The V gene is TRBV30, the J gene TRBJ2-1, with 8 bases identical to TRBD2. The germline V gene encodes CDR1 GTSNPN and CDR2 SVGIG (reference sequence). The CDR3 sequence is 14 residues long. The CDR3 sequence is CAWSRIAGTNERFF. The CDR3 DNA sequence: TGTGCCTGGAGTAGGATAGCGGGGACCAATGAGCGGTTCTTC.

This chain connects TRBV5-1 to TRBJ2-3, with 8 bases that match TRBD2. Germline CDR1 SGHRS, CDR2 YFSETQ. V shed 3 bases and J 5 bases; nucleotides not matched to a gene: 8. The CDR3 extends over 15 amino acids. This chain's CDR3 is CASSSNGRVVDTQYF. In DNA form, the CDR3 reads TGCGCCAGCAGCTCTAACGGGAGGGTCGTAGATACGCAGTATTTT.